The 30 T cell receptor beta chains in this list originate from one sample, sequenced in a study of technical replicates of blood from a handful of donors. The protocol was immunoSEQ multiplex PCR, while the TCRdb copy is restricted to in-frame clones and leaves out a portion. The sample includes 45,000 to 65,000 clones, around 94% of them seen just once. The sample comprised T cells isolated from PBMCs. The receptors derive from a human donor in good health.

The chain couples TRBV28 to TRBJ1-1, with TRBD1 matching 8 bases. The germline V gene has CDR1 MDHEN and CDR2 SYDVKM. V trimming: 4 bases; J trimming: 1 base; junction bases outside the gene matches: 5. The CDR3 loop spans 15 amino acids. The chain's CDR3 is CASSSIGQGNTEAFF. CDR3 nucleotides: TGTGCCAGCAGTTCGATCGGACAGGGGAACACTGAAGCTTTCTTT.

The V call is TRBV7-9, the J call TRBJ2-5; 12 bases are a match to TRBD2. The CDR3 covers 17 residues. The V and J ends lost 5 bases and 2 bases, in that order; junction bases with no gene match: 9. CDR1 and CDR2 from the germline V gene are SEHNR and FQNEAQ (reference sequence). This chain's CDR3 is CASSPRGLAGGQETQYF. The DNA for the CDR3 is TGTGCCAGCAGCCCCCGCGGCCTAGCGGGGGGGCAAGAGACCCAGTACTTC.

This chain links TRBV10-1 with TRBJ1-2; possibly TRBD1 for D (6 bases). CDR1 WNHNN and CDR2 SYGVQD come from the germline V gene (reference sequence). The length of the CDR3 is 16 residues. Trimming cost V 3 bases and J 4 bases, with 18 bases left between them. The CDR3 nucleotides are TGCGCCAGCAGTGACGGTTTGGCAGGGGAGGGCTATGGCTACACCTTC. Translated: CASSDGLAGEGYGYTF.

The rearrangement uses TRBV18 and TRBJ2-5; D is possibly TRBD1 (5 bases). The CDR3 length is 14 residues. Trimming cost V 4 bases and J 2 bases, with 11 bases left between them. Germline V gene lookup returns CDR1 KGHSH and CDR2 LQKENI. CDR3 sequence: CASSLLTEQETQYF. The DNA of the CDR3 is TGTGCCAGCTCACTCCTGACAGAGCAAGAGACCCAGTACTTC.

The V call is TRBV28, the J call TRBJ1-5; TRBD1 agrees at 10 bases. From germline, CDR1 is MDHEN and CDR2 SYDVKM. V lost 11 bases and J lost 2; bases outside the gene matches: 6. The CDR3 has 14 residues. This CDR3 reads CAGQGVGGNQPQHF. The CDR3 DNA is TGTGCCGGACAGGGGGTAGGGGGCAATCAGCCCCAGCATTTT.

The chain employs TRBV7-9 and TRBJ1-1; 10 bases align to TRBD1. V was clipped by 1 base and J by 1 base; unmatched bases: 6. Germline values: CDR1 SEHNR, CDR2 FQNEAQ (reference sequence). The CDR3 length is 17 residues. The CDR3 reads CASSLVGTGDKNTEAFF. CDR3 nucleotide sequence: TGTGCCAGCAGCTTAGTGGGGACAGGGGACAAGAACACTGAAGCTTTCTTT.

The gene calls are TRBV5-1 and TRBJ2-3, with 7 bases fitting TRBD2. Trimming removed 0 bases from V and 2 bases from J; junction bases left unmatched: 3. The CDR3 runs to 15 residues. Germline CDR1 reads SGHRS; CDR2 reads YFSETQ. The CDR3 region is CASSLDLAVTDTQYF. The CDR3 DNA is TGCGCCAGCAGCTTGGATCTAGCGGTCACAGATACGCAGTATTTT.

The J gene is TRBJ2-7, the V gene TRBV7-9; 8 bases match TRBD2. The ends lost 5 bases at V and 2 bases at J; junction bases unmatched: 8. Germline V gene data show CDR1 as SEHNR and CDR2 as FQNEAQ (reference sequence). The CDR3 runs to 15 residues. CDR3 DNA sequence: TGTGCCAGCAGCATTAGCGGGAAAGACACCTACGAGCAGTACTTC. It encodes CASSISGKDTYEQYF. Together with reference TRBV7-9 and TRBJ2-7, the CDR3 gives the full variable domain: DTGVSQNPRHKITKRGQNVTFRCDPISEHNRLYWYRQTLGQGPEFLTYFQNEAQLEKSRLLSDRFSAERPKGSFSTLEIQRTEQGDSAMYLCASSISGKDTYEQYFGPGTRLTVT.

The J gene is TRBJ2-5, the V gene TRBV18, with 14 bases identical to TRBD2. From germline, CDR1 is KGHSH and CDR2 LQKENI. The CDR3 loop spans 15 amino acids. Germline trimming cut 8 bases from V and 8 bases from J; bases unmatched to any gene: 10. CDR3 protein: CASTLTSGGARTQYF. The DNA for the CDR3 is TGTGCCAGCACGCTGACTAGCGGGGGGGCGAGAACCCAGTACTTC.

The chain is built from TRBV5-1 and TRBJ2-1; 11 bases align to TRBD2. Per the germline V gene, CDR1 is SGHRS and CDR2 is YFSETQ. The CDR3 spans 16 residues. The ends lost 4 bases at V and 1 base at J; junction bases unmatched: 4. The chain's CDR3 is CASSESSGRSYNEQFF. For the CDR3, the DNA is TGCGCCAGCAGCGAATCTAGCGGGAGGTCCTACAATGAGCAGTTCTTC. Using reference TRBV5-1 and TRBJ2-1 for the parts outside the CDR3, the full variable domain is KAGVTQTPRYLIKTRGQQVTLSCSPISGHRSVSWYQQTPGQGLQFLFEYFSETQRNKGNFPGRFSGRQFSNSRSEMNVSTLELGDSALYLCASSESSGRSYNEQFFGPGTRLTVL.

This chain links TRBV28 with TRBJ1-2, with D possibly TRBD1 on 6 matching bases. Per germline, CDR1 MDHEN and CDR2 SYDVKM. The CDR3 sequence is 14 residues long. Trimming pared 7 bases from V and 5 bases from J, leaving 17 bases between. The chain's CDR3 is CASTIRGGLYGYTF. For the CDR3, the DNA is TGTGCCAGCACGATAAGGGGGGGACTATATGGCTACACCTTC.

This chain connects TRBV6-5 to TRBJ1-2; tentative D call: TRBD1 (5 bases). With 7 bases removed from V and 3 bases from J, the gap between germline ends came to 15 bases. This CDR3 is 14 amino acids long. Germline assignment: CDR1 MNHEY and CDR2 SVGAGI. The CDR3 coding sequence is TGTGCCAGCACCGCCCCAGGGCGTTACTATGGCTACACCTTC. It encodes CASTAPGRYYGYTF.

V and J are TRBV6-5 and TRBJ2-3, with 7 bases matching TRBD1. Germline V gives CDR1 MNHEY, CDR2 SVGAGI. The CDR3 is 15 residues long. The trim removed 7 bases at V and 5 bases at J, leaving 12 bases unmatched. The CDR3 DNA reads as TGTGCCAGCAACCGACAGGGTAGTTTTGGAGATACGCAGTATTTT. Amino acid sequence: CASNRQGSFGDTQYF.

The J gene is TRBJ2-7, the V gene TRBV7-6; D is possibly TRBD2 (6 bases). V was clipped by 6 bases and J by 7 bases, with 25 bases between them. Germline V gives CDR1 SGHVS, CDR2 FNYEAQ. The CDR3 is made up of 16 amino acids. CDR3 protein: CASSISPGLLGGEQYF. The CDR3 DNA reads TGTGCCAGCAGTATCTCCCCGGGACTGCTGGGCGGAGAGCAGTACTTC.

CDR3 nucleotide sequence: TGTGCCAGCAGCCTGGACTCGAACACTGAAGCTTTCTTT. Its translation: CASSLDSNTEAFF. The chain combines TRBV28 with TRBJ1-1; no clear D. Deletions cut 6 bases from V and 1 base from J, with 9 bases between. Germline CDR1 reads MDHEN; CDR2 reads SYDVKM. This CDR3 comprises 13 residues.

This clone appeared once. The chain is built from TRBV7-9 and TRBJ1-1, with D hard to call. Germline-derived CDR1 and CDR2 are SEHNR and FQNEAQ (reference sequence). The CDR3 runs to 12 residues. Trimming left V 2 bases short and J 6 bases short, with 7 bases between. In DNA form, the CDR3 reads TGTGCCAGCAGCTTATCCCGGGCTGAAGCTTTCTTT. The encoded protein is CASSLSRAEAFF.

Here the CDR3 DNA reads TGCGCCAGCAGCTTAGGTGGGGCGGGGGCCTACACCGGGGAGCTGTTTTTT. Protein sequence: CASSLGGAGAYTGELFF. The chain has TRBV5-1 and TRBJ2-2; tentatively, D is TRBD2 (7 bases). From germline, CDR1 is SGHRS and CDR2 YFSETQ. V shed 2 bases and J shed 3 bases, with 17 bases lying between them. The CDR3 covers 17 residues. Combining the CDR3 with reference TRBV5-1 and TRBJ2-2 gives the whole variable domain KAGVTQTPRYLIKTRGQQVTLSCSPISGHRSVSWYQQTPGQGLQFLFEYFSETQRNKGNFPGRFSGRQFSNSRSEMNVSTLELGDSALYLCASSLGGAGAYTGELFFGEGSRLTVL.

V and J are TRBV28 and TRBJ2-1; a possible D gene is TRBD2 (6 bases). The germline V gene encodes CDR1 MDHEN and CDR2 SYDVKM. V was pared by 6 bases and J by 4 bases, with 22 bases between. The CDR3 extends over 17 amino acids. The CDR3 coding sequence is TGTGCCAGCAGGGGGACCTCCGGGACTCGGCCTTACAATGAGCAGTTCTTC. Translation: CASRGTSGTRPYNEQFF.

The chain is built from TRBV18 and TRBJ2-6; TRBD1 aligns across 9 bases. V shed 3 bases, J shed 3 bases, and the junction held 0 bases outside the gene matches. Germline CDR1 KGHSH, CDR2 LQKENI. This CDR3 is 15 amino acids long. CDR3 bases: TGTGCCAGCTCACCGGGACAGGGTGGGGCCAACGTCCTGACTTTC. It is translated as CASSPGQGGANVLTF.

The V call is TRBV6-5, the J call TRBJ2-1; 8 bases map to TRBD2. The CDR3 runs 13 residues. Germline assignment: CDR1 MNHEY and CDR2 SVGAGI. The V gene end was trimmed by 4 bases and the J gene end by 5 bases; junction bases not matched to a gene: 1. CDR3 residues: CASSSGGDNEQFF. CDR3 nucleotide sequence: TGTGCCAGCAGTTCGGGAGGGGACAATGAGCAGTTCTTC.

The rearrangement links TRBV7-6 to TRBJ2-3; D gene unclear. In germline, CDR1 is SGHVS, CDR2 FNYEAQ. Trimming stripped 5 bases from V and 2 bases from J, with 5 bases between. This CDR3 has 12 residues. In DNA, the CDR3 is TGTGCCAGCAGCCGAGACACAGATACGCAGTATTTT. Translated: CASSRDTDTQYF.

The chain joins TRBV5-1 to TRBJ2-3; 12 bases line up with TRBD2. Looked up from germline, CDR1 is SGHRS and CDR2 is YFSETQ. V dropped 0 bases and J dropped 2; count of bases not matched to a gene: 4. The CDR3 sequence is 17 residues long. DNA for the CDR3: TGCGCCAGCAGCTTGGCCAGACTAGCGGGGGACACAGATACGCAGTATTTT. The encoded protein is CASSLARLAGDTDTQYF.

The genes are TRBV9 and TRBJ1-1; D is undetermined. Germline V CDR1 and CDR2: SGDLS, YYNGEE. The CDR3 runs to 14 residues. Trimming took off 0 bases at V and 0 bases at J, with 6 bases between the two ends. In DNA, the CDR3 is TGTGCCAGCAGCGTAGACAGTTTGAACACTGAAGCTTTCTTT. Its protein product is CASSVDSLNTEAFF.

The CDR3 reads CASSLAHADTQYF. CDR3 nucleotide sequence: TGCGCCAGCAGCTTGGCCCATGCAGATACGCAGTATTTT. The rearrangement joins TRBV5-1 to TRBJ2-3, with D unresolved. V lost 0 bases, J lost 4 bases, and 6 bases lay in between. This CDR3 comprises 13 residues. Per germline, CDR1 SGHRS and CDR2 YFSETQ.

V usage is TRBV11-3 and J usage is TRBJ2-2; no definite D call. CDR3 length equals 14 residues. Deletions cut 3 bases from V and 5 bases from J, with 10 bases between. CDR1 and CDR2 from the germline V gene are SGHNT and YENEEA. CDR3 in amino acids: CASSFDIGTGELFF. CDR3 DNA: TGTGCCAGCAGCTTCGATATCGGGACCGGGGAGCTGTTTTTT.

This chain links TRBV11-3 with TRBJ2-3; 9 bases line up with TRBD2. The germline V gene encodes CDR1 SGHNT and CDR2 YENEEA. The CDR3 covers 15 residues. After removal of 0 bases from V and 4 bases from J, the junction contained 2 bases not matched to a gene. CDR3 DNA sequence: TGTGCCAGCAGCTTAGAGGGCGGGGGGGCAGATACGCAGTATTTT. It yields the protein CASSLEGGGADTQYF. The whole variable domain, remainder taken from reference TRBV11-3 and TRBJ2-3, is EAGVVQSPRYKIIEKKQPVAFWCNPISGHNTLYWYLQNLGQGPELLIRYENEEAVDDSQLPKDRFSAERLKGVDSTLKIQPAELGDSAVYLCASSLEGGGADTQYFGPGTRLTVL.

J is TRBJ2-7 and V is TRBV11-2, with 9 bases lining up with TRBD2. The CDR3 is made up of 16 amino acids. V shed 6 bases and J 1 base; nucleotides not matched to a gene: 10. CDR1 and CDR2 (germline): SGHAT, FQNNGV. In DNA form, the CDR3 reads TGTGCCAGCAGATGGGCTAGCGGGACTCGTTCCTACGAGCAGTACTTC. This sequence encodes CASRWASGTRSYEQYF. The whole variable domain, remainder taken from reference TRBV11-2 and TRBJ2-7, is EAGVAQSPRYKIIEKRQSVAFWCNPISGHATLYWYQQILGQGPKLLIQFQNNGVVDDSQLPKDRFSAERLKGVDSTLKIQPAKLEDSAVYLCASRWASGTRSYEQYFGPGTRLTVT.

The V and J genes are TRBV7-2 and TRBJ1-2; D may be TRBD1 (6 bases). CDR1 and CDR2 (germline): SGHTA, FQGNSA. V lost 5 bases, J lost 8 bases, and 21 bases lay in between. This CDR3 is built from 15 residues. The CDR3 loop reads CASSQQAGARGGYTF. In DNA form, the CDR3 reads TGTGCCAGCAGCCAGCAAGCAGGGGCACGCGGGGGCTACACCTTC.

The chain couples TRBV29-1 to TRBJ1-1, with D tentatively TRBD1 (6 bases). The V gene lost 4 bases and the J gene lost 4 bases, with 10 bases spanning the gap. This CDR3 comprises 12 residues. Looked up from germline, CDR1 is SQVTM and CDR2 is ANQGSEA. The CDR3 loop is CSVGGPGTEAFF. The CDR3 nucleotides read TGCAGCGTTGGGGGGCCTGGCACTGAAGCTTTCTTT.

The chain links TRBV15 to TRBJ2-7, with 8 bases fitting TRBD2. CDR1 and CDR2 from the germline V gene are LNHNV and YYDKDF (reference sequence). Trimming at V came to 1 base and at J to 2 bases, leaving 7 bases not matched to a gene. There are 16 residues in the CDR3. Here the CDR3 DNA reads TGTGCCACCAGCAGAGGGAGGGCGGGAGGAACCTACGAGCAGTACTTC. It translates to CATSRGRAGGTYEQYF.